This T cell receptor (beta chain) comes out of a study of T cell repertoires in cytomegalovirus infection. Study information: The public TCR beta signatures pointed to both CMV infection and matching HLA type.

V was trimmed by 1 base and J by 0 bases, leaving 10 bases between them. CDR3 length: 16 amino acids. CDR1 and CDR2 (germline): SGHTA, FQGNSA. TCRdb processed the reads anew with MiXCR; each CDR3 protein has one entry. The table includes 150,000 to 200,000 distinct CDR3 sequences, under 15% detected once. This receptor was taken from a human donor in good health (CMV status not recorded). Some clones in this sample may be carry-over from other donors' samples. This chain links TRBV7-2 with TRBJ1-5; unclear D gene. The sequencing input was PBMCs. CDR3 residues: CASSLVASDSNQPQHF. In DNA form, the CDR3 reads TGTGCCAGCAGCTTAGTTGCTTCAGATAGCAATCAGCCCCAGCATTTT.